This T cell receptor beta chain was recovered during a study of T cell changes during pregnancy in multiple sclerosis. Repertoires were generated with immunoSEQ multiplex PCR, while TCRdb's copy carries only in-frame clones and drops some. The sample lists under 110,000 clones; under 95% were seen once. In germline, CDR1 is SGHKS, CDR2 YYEKEE (reference sequence). With 4 bases clipped from V and 4 bases from J, the junction kept 8 bases outside the gene matches. The CDR3 totals 16 residues. The receptor's source is a female donor with multiple sclerosis, enrolled in a pregnancy study. The chain combines TRBV5-5 with TRBJ1-6; 7 nucleotides agree with TRBD1. The source was peripheral blood, collected before pregnancy. CDR3 bases: TGTGCCAGCAGCCCCCAGACAGGGCAATATAATTCACCCCTCCACTTT. Its protein product is CASSPQTGQYNSPLHF.